A single T cell receptor (beta chain) is shown here with its context. The record originates from a study of blood T cell repertoires in COVID-19. Study-wide context: Acute and convalescent COVID-19 specimens originated in the United States, Italy and Spain.

V lost 2 bases and J lost 8; bases outside the gene matches: 6. Germline CDR1 reads SGHRS; CDR2 reads YFSETQ. The CDR3 is made up of 14 amino acids. Profiling relied on immunoSEQ multiplex PCR, and the TCRdb table lists in-frame clones only, not all of them. The data show 270,000 or so clones, with approximately 90% seen just once and about 3% held by the top ten. V usage is TRBV5-1 and J usage is TRBJ1-4, with 7 positions matching TRBD1. The sample comprised peripheral blood. This receptor was obtained from a woman in her thirties with active or convalescent COVID-19. This CDR3 is CASSFEGGQEKLFF. Written as DNA, the CDR3 is TGCGCCAGCAGCTTCGAAGGGGGCCAGGAAAAACTGTTTTTT.